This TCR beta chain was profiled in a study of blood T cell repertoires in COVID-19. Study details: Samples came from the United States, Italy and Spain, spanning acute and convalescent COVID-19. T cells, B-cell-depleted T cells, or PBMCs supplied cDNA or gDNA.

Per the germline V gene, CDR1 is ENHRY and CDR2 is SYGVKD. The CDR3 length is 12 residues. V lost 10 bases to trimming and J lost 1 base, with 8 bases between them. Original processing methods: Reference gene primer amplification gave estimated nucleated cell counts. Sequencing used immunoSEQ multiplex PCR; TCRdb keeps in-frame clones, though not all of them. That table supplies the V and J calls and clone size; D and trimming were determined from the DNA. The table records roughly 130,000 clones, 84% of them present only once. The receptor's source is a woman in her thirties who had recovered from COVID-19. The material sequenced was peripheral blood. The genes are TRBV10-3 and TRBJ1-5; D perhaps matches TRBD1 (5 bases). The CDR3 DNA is TGTGCCACCGCAGGGAGCAATCAGCCCCAGCATTTT. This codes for CATAGSNQPQHF.